This TCR beta chain was identified during a study of T cells in Graves' hyperthyroidism and ophthalmopathy (dated by TCRdb to the late 2010s). Describing the broader study: TCR V-J signatures able to tell the groups apart were searched for in a discovery cohort of 100 or so patients, of whom more than 40 had Graves' ophthalmopathy and around 58 had stable Graves' hyperthyroidism. Whether ophthalmopathy could be predicted prospectively was tested in an independent validation cohort made up of approximately 19 hyperthyroidism patients plus 17 patients who later progressed to ophthalmopathy. The approximately 100 discovery patients were randomly split 7:3 into training and test sets. The study also compared thyroid tissue and blood T-cell repertoires from about six Graves' hyperthyroidism patients. Once sampling was done, hyperthyroidism patients were given methimazole at a starting dose of 30 mg daily, whereas ophthalmopathy patients were given high-dose intravenous methylprednisolone. The paper reports TCR Vbeta CDR3 sequencing of about 140 peripheral blood samples: under 45 ophthalmopathy, under 80 hyperthyroidism and approximately 17 progressor patients. General conclusions and limits of the study: In cross-validation, a model built on a 13 V-J signature told ophthalmopathy apart from stable hyperthyroidism with about 90% sensitivity and around 84% specificity, and in testing the same model reached 80%/75%. Sample size was not statistically predetermined, and investigators were not blinded to group allocation. During validation, the model predicted progression to ophthalmopathy a median of around six months ahead of onset, with around 71% sensitivity and about 72% specificity. Most expanded thyroid clonotypes (frequency above 0.001) were also found in blood, which suggests that blood repertoires may mirror thyroid immune responses.

The CDR3 numbers 14 residues from cysteine through phenylalanine. Only the CDR3 DNA stays, 42 bases, in frame from base 1. V and J are trimmed by 5 bases and 3 bases, and the gene matches miss 6 bases of the junction. CDR1 and CDR2 are read off the germline V gene as SQVTM and ANQGSEA. In this sample, this clonotype turned up many times. The antigen it recognizes is unknown. Base qualities are not provided; no much larger clone lies one nucleotide away. TCR beta CDR3 regions were amplified from RNA transcripts. The first round of RT-PCR for the TCR CDR3 was performed with the HTBI primer set and the Qiagen OneStep RT-PCR kit. Libraries were constructed in a second round of multiplex PCR, after which size selection and purification were performed. Paired-end sequencing of the libraries was performed with 100 bp reads on an Illumina HiSeq2000. Per the original workflow: SOAPnuke was used to process the raw data, with reads discarded if the reads contained adapters or uncalled bases, had a mean Phred below 15, or lacked an exact constant-primer or identifier match. COPE v1.2.5 was used to merge high-quality paired reads, and clonotypes were defined as unique nucleotide sequences. MiTCR v1.1 was used to align clonotypes to the IMGT TRBV, TRBD and TRBJ reference segments. The analysis included only V-J combinations with a frequency above 0.0001, which together covered 98% to 99.2% of the repertoires. A TCS score was defined as the ratio between F50 (clonal expansion) and ExV (chaos), using BLOSUM62-based TCRdist between CDR3 peptides within each V-J. Welch's t-statistics and random forest reduced some 510 V-J features to roughly 13, which were used in a naive Bayes classifier (R e1071). The similarity between thyroid and blood repertoires was quantified using the Morisita-Horn index. TCRdb reprocessing: public reads trimmed at Q25 with fastp, clones called with MiXCR, in-frame beta chains kept. Rows with a matching CDR3 protein are joined into one entry that keeps the most common DNA and genes. Clone size and V and J calls follow TCRdb, not the original study. In all, the sample holds a few hundred thousand distinct CDR3 sequences, and about half of those were seen once. The ten largest clones capture about 8.3% of the sample.

A patient counted as having stable Graves' hyperthyroidism if no progression to ophthalmopathy occurred over 18 months of follow-up. Hyperthyroidism patients were newly diagnosed, with disease duration under 2 months, and aged 18 to 65 years. Patients with uncontrolled infections, other autoimmune diseases, pregnancy or lactation were excluded. Diagnoses were established on the basis of clinical symptoms, serum thyroxine and TRAb, thyroid ultrasound, and orbital computed tomography. Trizol reagent was used to extract total RNA, and RNA quality was then checked on an Agilent 2100 Bioanalyzer. Recombination joined TRBV29-1 with TRBJ2-7; 11 nucleotides in the junction match TRBD2. Sequencing was done on a sample of peripheral blood or thyroid tissue (not recorded which). The origin of this receptor is a woman in her late teens or twenties with Graves' hyperthyroidism. The DNA sequence reads TGCAGCGTTACGACTAGCGGGAAGGTCTACGAGCAGTACTTC. This translates into CSVTTSGKVYEQYF.